This T cell receptor beta chain was obtained from a study of cytomegalovirus exposure and HLA in healthy donors. The PCR used 60 Vbeta and 13 Jbeta primers. Libraries were prepared by immunoSEQ multiplex PCR; TCRdb keeps only in-frame clonotypes and omits some of them. The table has 190,000 or so clones, 79% seen once. Germline-derived CDR1 and CDR2 are ENHRY and SYGVKD. This CDR3 has 17 amino acids. The V segment lost 2 bases and the J segment 7 bases; nucleotides outside the gene matches: 14. The clonotype comes from a girl between 10 and 17 years old in good health and CMV-seropositive. The chain employs TRBV10-3 and TRBJ1-2; 9 bases match TRBD1. Material: PBMCs. CDR3 DNA sequence: TGTGCCATCAGTGAGATTAACTCGGGACAGGGAGGGCTTGGCTACACCTTC. This codes for CAISEINSGQGGLGYTF.